This T cell receptor (beta chain) originates from a study of T cell clusters in autoimmune cytopenias. Study in general: A median of roughly 54,000 TRB reads per sample yielded a median around 2,000 distinct clonotypes.

Multiplex touch-down PCR amplified TRB using TRB-A and TRB-B pools in one tube. TCRdb reprocessed the multiplex PCR reads; each CDR3 protein has one entry and no DNA is given. The sample's table shows approximately 1,200 distinct CDR3 sequences. From germline, CDR1 is ENHRY and CDR2 SYGVKD. The CDR3 runs 15 residues. This clonotype shows up as medium-sized (0.01 to 0.1%) by frequency. Each sample's input was around 270 ng genomic DNA, 35,000 to 40,000 genome equivalents. In addition, the sample was reused for a study of T cell repertoires in aging, cancer and after chemotherapy. That paper adds: Clear clonal overlap appeared across healthy donor samples taken over several months to years. In healthy donors, age-related TCR diversity loss mainly reflected lost richness.

The chain couples TRBV10-3 to TRBJ2-7; TCRdb's assignment of TRBD1 cannot be checked, as there is no DNA. The TCR originated in a human donor in good health. The source material was peripheral blood. The CDR3 sequence is CAISNFGQGNDEQYF.